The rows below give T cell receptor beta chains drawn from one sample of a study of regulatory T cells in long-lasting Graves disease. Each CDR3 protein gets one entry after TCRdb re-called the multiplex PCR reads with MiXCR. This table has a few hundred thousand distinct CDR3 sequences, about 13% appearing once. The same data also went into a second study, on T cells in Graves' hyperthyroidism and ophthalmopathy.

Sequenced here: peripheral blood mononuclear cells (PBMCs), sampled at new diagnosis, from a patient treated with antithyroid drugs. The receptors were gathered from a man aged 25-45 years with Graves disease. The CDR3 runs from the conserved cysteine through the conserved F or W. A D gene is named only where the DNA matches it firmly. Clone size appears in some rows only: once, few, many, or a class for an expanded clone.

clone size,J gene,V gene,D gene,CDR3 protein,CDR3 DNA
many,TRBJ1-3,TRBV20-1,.,CSAPRTASGNTIYF,TGCAGTGCGCCACGGACAGCCTCTGGAAACACCATATATTTT
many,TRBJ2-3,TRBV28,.,CASGERTDTQYF,TGTGCCAGCGGGGAGCGGACAGATACGCAGTATTTT
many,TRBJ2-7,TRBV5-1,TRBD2,CASSLGGGAGAGEQYF,TGCGCCAGCAGCTTGGGGGGGGGAGCGGGAGCAGGCGAGCAGTACTTC
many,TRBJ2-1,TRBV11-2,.,CASSSTKSANSEGQFF,TGTGCCAGCAGCTCCACGAAAAGCGCCAATAGCGAAGGGCAGTTCTTC
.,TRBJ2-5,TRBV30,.,CAWRGTQETQYF,TGTGCCTGGAGAGGCACCCAAGAGACCCAGTACTTC
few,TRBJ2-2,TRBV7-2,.,CASSPKRVGELFF,TGTGCCAGCAGCCCGAAGCGCGTCGGGGAGCTGTTTTTT
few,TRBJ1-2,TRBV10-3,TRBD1,CAIWTGEGYTF,TGTGCCATCTGGACAGGGGAAGGCTACACCTTC
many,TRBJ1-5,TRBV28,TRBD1,CASSFRDRYNQPQHF,TGTGCCAGCAGTTTCCGGGACAGGTATAATCAGCCCCAGCATTTT
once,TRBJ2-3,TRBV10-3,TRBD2,CAIRALAGGDTQYF,TGTGCCATCCGGGCACTAGCGGGGGGTGATACGCAGTATTTT
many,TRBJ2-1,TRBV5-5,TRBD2,CASSLYVAGAEQFF,TGTGCCAGCAGCTTGTATGTAGCGGGAGCTGAGCAGTTCTTC
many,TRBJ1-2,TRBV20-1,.,CSARPGGNYGYTF,TGCAGTGCCCGGCCGGGGGGTAACTATGGCTACACCTTC
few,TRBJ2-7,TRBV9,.,CASSVAQRTYEQYF,TGTGCCAGCAGCGTAGCCCAGCGAACCTACGAGCAGTACTTC
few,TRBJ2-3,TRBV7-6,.,CASSLGAVVSGTDTQYF,TGTGCCAGCAGCTTAGGGGCAGTGGTTAGTGGCACAGATACGCAGTATTTT
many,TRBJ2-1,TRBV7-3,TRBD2,CASSLSSGGAGNEQFF,TGTGCCAGCAGCCTTAGCTCGGGGGGAGCGGGGAATGAGCAGTTCTTC
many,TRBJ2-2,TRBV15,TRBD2,CATSGGWLAGEDTGELFF,TGTGCCACCAGCGGAGGGTGGCTAGCGGGAGAGGACACCGGGGAGCTGTTTTTT
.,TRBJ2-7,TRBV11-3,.,CASSVPTGRDATYEQYF,TGTGCCAGCAGCGTTCCGACAGGCCGGGACGCCACCTACGAGCAGTACTTC
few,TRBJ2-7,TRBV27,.,CASSLSGGSREQYF,TGTGCCAGCAGTTTATCCGGGGGCTCTCGGGAGCAGTACTTC
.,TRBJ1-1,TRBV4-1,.,CASSQADQLPNTEAFF,TGCGCCAGCAGCCAAGCAGACCAGCTACCGAACACTGAAGCTTTCTTT
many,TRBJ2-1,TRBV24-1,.,CATSDSLLRLNEQFF,TGTGCCACCAGTGATTCCCTTCTTCGTTTGAATGAGCAGTTCTTC
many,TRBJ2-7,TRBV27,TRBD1,CASVGTGNVYEQYF,TGTGCCAGCGTTGGGACAGGGAACGTATACGAGCAGTACTTC
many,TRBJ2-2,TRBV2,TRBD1,CASRDRGFVNTGELFF,TGTGCCAGCAGGGACAGGGGCTTCGTGAACACCGGGGAGCTGTTTTTT
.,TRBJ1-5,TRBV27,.,CASSPRQTGRGQPQHF,TGTGCCAGCAGTCCCCGACAGACAGGAAGAGGCCAGCCCCAGCATTTT
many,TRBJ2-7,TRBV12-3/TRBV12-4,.,CASSLGSPTYEQYF,TGTGCCAGCAGCTTAGGCAGTCCAACCTACGAGCAGTACTTC
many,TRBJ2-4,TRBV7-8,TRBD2,CASSPTSGRGNIQYF,TGTGCCAGCAGCCCAACTAGCGGGAGGGGGAACATTCAGTACTTC
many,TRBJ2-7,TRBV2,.,CASSPTTGWADEQYF,TGTGCCAGCAGCCCGACGACAGGCTGGGCGGACGAGCAGTACTTC
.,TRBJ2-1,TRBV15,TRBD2,CATRRGSLNEQFF,TGTGCCACGCGGCGGGGGTCCCTCAATGAGCAGTTCTTC
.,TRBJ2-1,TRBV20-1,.,CSASASRNEQFF,TGCAGTGCTAGTGCTAGCAGGAATGAGCAGTTCTTC
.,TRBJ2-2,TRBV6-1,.,CASSLRQEAGELFF,TGTGCCAGCAGCCTCCGACAGGAGGCCGGGGAGCTGTTTTTT
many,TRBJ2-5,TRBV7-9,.,CASSKTGSETQYF,TGTGCCAGCAGCAAAACAGGGTCAGAGACCCAGTACTTC
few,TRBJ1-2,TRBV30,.,CAWSTRIYGYTF,TGTGCCTGGAGTACCAGGATCTATGGCTACACCTTC
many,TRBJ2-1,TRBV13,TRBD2,CASSPRTSGKYNEQFF,TGTGCCAGCAGCCCCCGGACTAGCGGGAAGTACAATGAGCAGTTCTTC
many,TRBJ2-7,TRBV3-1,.,CASSQVRANEQYF,TGTGCCAGCAGCCAAGTACGAGCAAACGAGCAGTACTTC
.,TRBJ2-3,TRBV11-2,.,CASSLVGGWTDTQYF,TGTGCCAGCAGCTTAGTGGGGGGCTGGACAGATACGCAGTATTTT
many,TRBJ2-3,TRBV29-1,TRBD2,CSVESSGSGTDTQYF,TGCAGCGTTGAATCCAGCGGGAGTGGCACAGATACGCAGTATTTT
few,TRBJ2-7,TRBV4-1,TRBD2,CASSQEPSGASSYEQYF,TGCGCCAGCAGCCAAGAACCAAGCGGGGCTAGCTCCTACGAGCAGTACTTC
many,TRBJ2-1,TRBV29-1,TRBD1,CSVEDVNRDRHNEQFF,TGCAGCGTTGAGGATGTGAACCGGGACAGACACAATGAGCAGTTCTTC
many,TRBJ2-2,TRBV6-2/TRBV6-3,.,CASSVPGKEGTGELFF,TGTGCCAGCAGCGTACCAGGGAAGGAAGGCACCGGGGAGCTGTTTTTT
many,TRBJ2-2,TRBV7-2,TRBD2,CASSLTSGAGELFF,TGTGCCAGCAGCTTGACTAGCGGAGCCGGGGAGCTGTTTTTT
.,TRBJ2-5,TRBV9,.,CASSVGVRETQYF,TGTGCCAGCAGCGTAGGCGTTCGGGAGACCCAGTACTTC
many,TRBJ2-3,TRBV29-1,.,CSVIGDRLTDTQYF,TGCAGCGTAATTGGAGACAGGCTCACAGATACGCAGTATTTT
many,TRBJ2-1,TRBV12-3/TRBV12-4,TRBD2,CASSLGTSGYNEQFF,TGTGCCAGCAGTCTTGGGACTAGCGGCTACAATGAGCAGTTCTTC
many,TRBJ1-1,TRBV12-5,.,CASGFPENTEAFF,TGTGCTAGTGGTTTTCCCGAGAACACTGAAGCTTTCTTT
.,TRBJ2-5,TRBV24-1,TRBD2,CATSDSARTSGSYGTQYF,TGTGCCACCAGTGATTCTGCCCGGACTAGCGGGAGTTACGGGACCCAGTACTTC
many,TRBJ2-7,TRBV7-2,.,CASSLGGSGTDDSYEQYF,TGTGCCAGCAGCTTAGGGGGCTCTGGGACGGACGACTCCTACGAGCAGTACTTC
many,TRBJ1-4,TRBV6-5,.,CASSYSHSENEKLFF,TGTGCCAGCAGTTACTCCCACAGCGAAAATGAAAAACTGTTTTTT
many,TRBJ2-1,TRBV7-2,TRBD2,CASSLVAGGHYEQFF,TGTGCCAGCAGCTTGGTAGCGGGAGGGCACTATGAGCAGTTCTTC
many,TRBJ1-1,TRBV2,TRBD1,CASRGADRENTEAFF,TGTGCCAGCAGAGGGGCCGACAGGGAGAACACTGAAGCTTTCTTT
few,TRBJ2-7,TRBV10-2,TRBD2,CASRLDSGSYEQYF,TGCGCCAGCAGGTTGGATAGCGGGAGTTACGAGCAGTACTTC
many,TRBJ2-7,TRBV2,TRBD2,CASRKVVGGSSGSGEEQYF,TGTGCCAGCAGAAAGGTTGTGGGGGGGAGTAGCGGGAGCGGAGAGGAGCAGTACTTC
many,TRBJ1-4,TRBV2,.,CASSEFRNEKLFF,TGTGCCAGCAGTGAGTTCAGAAATGAAAAACTGTTTTTT
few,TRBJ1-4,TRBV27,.,CASSPHTGGEGGKLFF,TGTGCCAGCAGTCCCCATACGGGGGGCGAAGGGGGAAAACTGTTTTTT
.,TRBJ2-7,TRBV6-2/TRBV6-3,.,CASSYGPPGPYEQYF,TGTGCCAGCAGTTACGGTCCCCCAGGGCCCTACGAGCAGTACTTC